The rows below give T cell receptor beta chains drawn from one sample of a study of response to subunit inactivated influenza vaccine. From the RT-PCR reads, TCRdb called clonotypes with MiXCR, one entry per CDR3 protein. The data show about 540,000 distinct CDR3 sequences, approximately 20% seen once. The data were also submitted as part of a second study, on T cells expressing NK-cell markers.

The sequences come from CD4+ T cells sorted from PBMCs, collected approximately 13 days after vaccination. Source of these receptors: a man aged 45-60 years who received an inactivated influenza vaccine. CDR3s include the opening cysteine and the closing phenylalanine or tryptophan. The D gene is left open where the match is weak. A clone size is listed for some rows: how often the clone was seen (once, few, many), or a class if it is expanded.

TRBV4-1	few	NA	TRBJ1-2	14	CASSQAEIFYGYTF	TGCGCCAGCAGCCAAGCTGAAATTTTTTATGGCTACACCTTC
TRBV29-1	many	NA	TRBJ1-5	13	CSVVVESNQPQHF	TGCAGCGTTGTTGTGGAGAGCAATCAGCCCCAGCATTTT
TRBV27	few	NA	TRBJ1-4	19	CASSSHPMTVSVSNEKLFF	TGTGCCAGCAGTTCACACCCGATGACAGTGTCTGTCTCTAATGAAAAACTGTTTTTT
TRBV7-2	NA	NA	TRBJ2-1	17	CASSLAPGRVSYNEQFF	TGTGCCAGCAGCTTAGCGCCGGGGCGGGTCTCCTACAATGAGCAGTTCTTC
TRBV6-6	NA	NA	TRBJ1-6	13	CASSQGFDSPLHF	TGTGCCAGCAGCCAGGGTTTCGATTCACCCCTCCACTTT
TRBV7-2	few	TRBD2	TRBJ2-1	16	CASSLGSSGGYNEQFF	TGTGCCAGCAGCTTAGGCTCTAGCGGGGGCTACAATGAGCAGTTCTTC
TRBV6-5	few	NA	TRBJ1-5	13	CASTWDNNQPQHF	TGTGCCAGCACTTGGGACAACAATCAGCCCCAGCATTTT
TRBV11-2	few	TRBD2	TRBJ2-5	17	CASSPQLAGGTGETQYF	TGTGCCAGCAGCCCACAATTAGCGGGGGGAACGGGAGAGACCCAGTACTTC
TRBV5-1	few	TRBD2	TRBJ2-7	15	CASSLAASGAYEQYF	TGCGCCAGCAGCTTGGCCGCTAGCGGGGCTTACGAGCAGTACTTC
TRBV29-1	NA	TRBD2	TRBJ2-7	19	CSLGSGGLALHPFSYEQYF	TGCAGCCTTGGATCAGGGGGACTAGCGCTTCACCCCTTCTCCTACGAGCAGTACTTC
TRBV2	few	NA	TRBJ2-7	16	CASNPYRLGSSYEQYF	TGTGCCAGCAACCCATACAGGCTAGGAAGCTCCTACGAGCAGTACTTC
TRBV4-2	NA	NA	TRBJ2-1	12	CASSSENREQFF	TGTGCCAGCAGCTCCGAAAATCGAGAGCAGTTCTTC
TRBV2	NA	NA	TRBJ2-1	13	CASSRGQHNEQFF	TGTGCCAGCAGTCGGGGACAACACAATGAGCAGTTCTTC
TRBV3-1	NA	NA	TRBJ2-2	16	CASSRPVILSTGELFF	TGTGCCAGCAGCCGTCCAGTGATACTGAGCACCGGGGAGCTGTTTTTT
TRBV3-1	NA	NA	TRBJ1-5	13	CASSQADNQPQHF	TGTGCCAGCAGCCAAGCCGACAATCAGCCCCAGCATTTT
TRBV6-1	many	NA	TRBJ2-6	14	CASSKLSGANVLTF	TGTGCCAGCAGCAAATTGTCCGGGGCCAACGTCCTGACTTTC
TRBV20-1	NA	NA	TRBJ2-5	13	CSARGQGTETQYF	TGCAGTGCTAGAGGGCAGGGGACCGAGACCCAGTACTTC
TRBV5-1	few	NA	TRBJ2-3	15	CASSPGLLRADTQYF	TGCGCCAGCAGCCCGGGACTCCTCCGGGCAGATACGCAGTATTTT
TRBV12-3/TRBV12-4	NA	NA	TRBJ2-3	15	CASSPFRQVVNTQYF	TGTGCCAGCAGTCCTTTTAGGCAGGTTGTAAATACGCAGTATTTT
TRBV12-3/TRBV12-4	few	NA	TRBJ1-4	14	CASSPGQGLEKLFF	TGTGCCAGCAGTCCGGGACAAGGATTGGAAAAACTGTTTTTT
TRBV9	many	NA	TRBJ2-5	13	CASSVEGRETQYF	TGTGCCAGCAGCGTAGAGGGACGGGAGACCCAGTACTTC
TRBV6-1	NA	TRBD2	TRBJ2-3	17	CASTPRIAGGGTDTQYF	TGTGCCAGCACTCCCCGGATTGCCGGGGGAGGGACAGATACGCAGTATTTT
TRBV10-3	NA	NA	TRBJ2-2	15	CAISPDLLNTGELFF	TGTGCCATCAGTCCTGACCTTCTGAACACCGGGGAGCTGTTTTTT
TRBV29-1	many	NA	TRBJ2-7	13	CSVEHLGSYEQYF	TGCAGCGTTGAACATCTAGGGTCCTACGAGCAGTACTTC
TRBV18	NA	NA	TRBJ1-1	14	CASSPSRDHTEAFF	TGTGCCAGCTCACCGAGCCGGGACCACACTGAAGCTTTCTTT
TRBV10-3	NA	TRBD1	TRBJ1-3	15	CAISTGQEVGNTIYF	TGTGCCATCAGCACCGGACAGGAGGTGGGGAACACCATATATTTT
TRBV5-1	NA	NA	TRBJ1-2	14	CASSLGWGWDGYTF	TGCGCCAGCAGCTTGGGCTGGGGATGGGATGGCTACACCTTC
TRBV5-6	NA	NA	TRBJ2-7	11	CASSLLRGQYF	TGTGCCAGCAGCTTGTTACGAGGGCAGTACTTC
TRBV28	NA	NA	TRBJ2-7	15	CASSSPAGSSYEQYF	TGTGCCAGCAGCTCTCCGGCTGGCAGTTCCTACGAGCAGTACTTC
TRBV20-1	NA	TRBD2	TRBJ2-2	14	CSAIASGSSGELFF	TGCAGTGCTATTGCTAGCGGGAGTTCAGGGGAGCTGTTTTTT
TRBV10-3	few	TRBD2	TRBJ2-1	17	CAIRAAWEGSSYNEQFF	TGTGCCATCAGGGCCGCGTGGGAGGGGAGCTCCTACAATGAGCAGTTCTTC
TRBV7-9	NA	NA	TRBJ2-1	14	CASSLGRGYNEQFF	TGTGCCAGCAGCTTAGGAAGGGGTTACAATGAGCAGTTCTTC
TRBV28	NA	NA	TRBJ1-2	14	CASAPLTGLYGYTF	TGTGCCAGCGCCCCTCTCACAGGTCTATATGGCTACACCTTC
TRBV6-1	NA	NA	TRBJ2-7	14	CASSESIGSGEQYF	TGTGCCAGCAGTGAAAGTATAGGTTCCGGCGAGCAGTACTTC
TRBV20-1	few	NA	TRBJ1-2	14	CSASEAGNPRGYTF	TGCAGTGCTAGTGAGGCAGGAAACCCGCGGGGCTACACCTTC
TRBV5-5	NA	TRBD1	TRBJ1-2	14	CASSSASGGNGYTF	TGTGCCAGCAGCTCTGCCTCAGGGGGCAATGGCTACACCTTC
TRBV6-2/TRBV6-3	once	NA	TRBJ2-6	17	CASSPGHGRSGANVLTF	TGTGCCAGCAGTCCAGGACACGGACGCTCTGGGGCCAACGTCCTGACTTTC
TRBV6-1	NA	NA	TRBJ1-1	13	CASSKENRVRAFF	TGTGCCAGCAGTAAGGAAAACAGGGTGCGAGCTTTCTTT
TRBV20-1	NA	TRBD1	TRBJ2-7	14	CSARSPGTAYEQYF	TGCAGTGCTAGGAGCCCCGGGACAGCCTACGAGCAGTACTTC
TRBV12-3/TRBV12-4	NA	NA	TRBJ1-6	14	CASSARDRNSPLHF	TGTGCCAGCAGCGCCCGGGACCGGAATTCACCCCTCCACTTT
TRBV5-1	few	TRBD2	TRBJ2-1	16	CASSGTSSPSYNEQFF	TGCGCCAGCAGCGGGACTAGCTCCCCCTCCTACAATGAGCAGTTCTTC
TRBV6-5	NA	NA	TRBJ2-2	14	CASSPGWETGELFF	TGTGCCAGCAGTCCAGGGTGGGAGACCGGGGAGCTGTTTTTT
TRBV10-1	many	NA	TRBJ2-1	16	CASSATLYTSINEQFF	TGCGCCAGCAGTGCAACTTTATACACTAGCATCAATGAGCAGTTCTTC
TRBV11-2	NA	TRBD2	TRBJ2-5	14	CASSLRPGGETQYF	TGTGCCAGCAGCTTACGACCGGGGGGAGAGACCCAGTACTTC
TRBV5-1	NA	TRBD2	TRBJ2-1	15	CASSPGASGYNEQFF	TGCGCCAGCAGCCCTGGGGCTAGCGGTTACAATGAGCAGTTCTTC
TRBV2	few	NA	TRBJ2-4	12	CASSEQGAVQYF	TGTGCCAGCAGTGAGCAGGGAGCGGTTCAGTACTTC
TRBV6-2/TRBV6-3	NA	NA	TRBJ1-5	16	CASSPWRDGSNQPQHF	TGTGCCAGCAGTCCTTGGAGGGATGGGAGCAATCAGCCCCAGCATTTT
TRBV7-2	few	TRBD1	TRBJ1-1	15	CASSTRQGIPTEAFF	TGTGCCAGCAGCACCCGACAGGGGATTCCCACTGAAGCTTTCTTT
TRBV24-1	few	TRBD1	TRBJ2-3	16	CATSTTGAASTDTQYF	TGTGCCACCTCAACGACAGGGGCGGCTAGCACAGATACGCAGTATTTT
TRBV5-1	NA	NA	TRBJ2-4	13	CASSPAGQNIQYF	TGCGCCAGCAGCCCCGCTGGCCAAAACATTCAGTACTTC
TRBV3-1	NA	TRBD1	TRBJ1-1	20	CASSQLTPPDRGRGDTEAFF	TGTGCCAGCAGCCAACTCACCCCCCCGGACAGGGGAAGGGGGGACACTGAAGCTTTCTTT
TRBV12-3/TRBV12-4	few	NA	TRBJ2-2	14	CASSFSNGGGELFF	TGTGCCAGCAGTTTTAGTAATGGGGGCGGGGAGCTGTTTTTT
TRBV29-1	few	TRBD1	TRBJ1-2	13	CSVARGLGYGYTF	TGCAGCGTTGCCAGGGGGTTAGGGTATGGCTACACCTTC
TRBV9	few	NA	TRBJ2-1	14	CASSGGRSYNEQFF	TGTGCCAGCAGCGGGGGTAGGTCCTACAATGAGCAGTTCTTC